Listed below are T cell receptor beta chains from one sample, sequenced in a study of blood T cell repertoires in COVID-19. Sequencing used immunoSEQ multiplex PCR; TCRdb keeps in-frame clones, though not all of them. The sample holds 65,000 or so clones, roughly 90% seen once. The sequencing sample was made of peripheral blood. The receptors come from a human donor with acute or convalescent COVID-19. The donor label of this sample is uncertain. The CDR3 runs from the conserved cysteine through the conserved F or W. The D gene is left open where the match is weak. Where a row states a size, it is once, few, many or the class of an expanded clone; other rows omit it.

TRBD1,TRBJ2-1,TRBV7-6,.,CASSSNPGQGGEQFF,TGTGCCAGCAGCTCAAACCCGGGACAGGGGGGTGAGCAGTTCTTC
.,TRBJ1-2,TRBV5-6,.,CASSLIYVLDGYTF,TGTGCCAGCAGCTTGATCTATGTTTTGGATGGCTACACCTTC
.,TRBJ2-1,TRBV6-1,.,CASSEEWGRSYNEQFF,TGTGCCAGCAGTGAAGAGTGGGGGAGGTCCTACAATGAGCAGTTCTTC
TRBD1,TRBJ1-2,TRBV5-1,.,CASSIDRGGYGYTF,TGCGCCAGCAGCATAGACAGGGGCGGCTATGGCTACACCTTC
TRBD2,TRBJ2-1,TRBV19,.,CASSITGLVYEQFF,TGTGCCAGTAGTATCACAGGACTAGTCTATGAGCAGTTCTTC
.,TRBJ2-7,TRBV3-1/TRBV3-2,.,CASSQDQVIWTVTYEQYF,TGTGCCAGCAGCCAAGATCAAGTTATTTGGACAGTTACCTACGAGCAGTACTTC
.,TRBJ2-1,TRBV24-1,few,CATSDLFGGSYNEQFF,TGTGCCACCAGTGATTTGTTTGGCGGCTCCTACAATGAGCAGTTCTTC
TRBD1,TRBJ2-5,TRBV3-1/TRBV3-2,.,CASSLPQGAQETQYF,TGTGCCAGCAGCCTACCACAGGGGGCACAGGAGACCCAGTACTTC
TRBD1,TRBJ1-5,TRBV7-9,.,CASSVGTGDQPQHF,TGTGCCAGCAGCGTCGGGACAGGGGATCAGCCCCAGCATTTT
.,TRBJ1-1,TRBV3-1/TRBV3-2,.,CASSQVPFLQGMNTEAFF,TGTGCCAGCAGCCAAGTCCCCTTTTTACAGGGAATGAACACTGAAGCTTTCTTT
.,TRBJ1-2,TRBV12-3/TRBV12-4,.,CASSLEGVGGYTF,TGTGCCAGCAGTTTAGAGGGGGTCGGTGGCTACACCTTC
.,TRBJ1-3,TRBV24-1,.,CATSDPRGSGNTIYF,TGTGCCACCAGTGATCCAAGGGGTAGTGGAAACACCATATATTTT
TRBD1,TRBJ1-1,TRBV6-5,.,CASSPQGMGTEAFF,TGTGCCAGCAGCCCACAGGGGATGGGCACTGAAGCTTTCTTT
.,TRBJ1-6,TRBV28,.,CASTIDRVNSPLHF,TGTGCCAGCACAATAGACAGAGTCAATTCACCCCTCCACTTT
.,TRBJ1-1,TRBV6-5,few,CASRPPESEAFF,TGTGCCAGCAGGCCCCCCGAGAGTGAAGCTTTCTTT
.,TRBJ2-5,TRBV6-5,.,CASRPQGFGETQYF,TGTGCCAGCAGACCACAGGGCTTTGGGGAGACCCAGTACTTC
TRBD2,TRBJ2-3,TRBV10-3,once,CAISELAGLGDTQYF,TGTGCCATCAGCGAGCTAGCGGGGCTTGGAGATACGCAGTATTTT
.,TRBJ2-6,TRBV29-1,.,CSVGGTSGAGANVLTF,TGCAGCGTTGGGGGCACCTCGGGGGCTGGGGCCAACGTCCTGACTTTC
TRBD2,TRBJ2-1,TRBV20-1,.,CSASDGASGSGNEQFF,TGCAGTGCTAGTGATGGGGCTAGCGGGTCTGGCAATGAGCAGTTCTTC
.,TRBJ2-2,TRBV5-6,.,CASSLTGQNTGELFF,TGTGCCAGCAGCTTGACAGGACAGAACACCGGGGAGCTGTTTTTT
TRBD1,TRBJ2-5,TRBV19,.,CASANQAGGAETQYF,TGTGCCAGTGCTAATCAGGCAGGGGGCGCGGAGACCCAGTACTTC
.,TRBJ1-2,TRBV2,.,CASRPTGQGYTF,TGTGCCAGCAGACCCACAGGGCAAGGCTACACCTTC
.,TRBJ2-2,TRBV5-1,.,CASSLTPANTGELFF,TGCGCCAGCAGCTTGACACCCGCGAACACCGGGGAGCTGTTTTTT
TRBD1,TRBJ2-2,TRBV10-3,.,CAIRGQGSNTGELFF,TGTGCCATCAGGGGACAGGGGTCAAACACCGGGGAGCTGTTTTTT
.,TRBJ1-4,TRBV3-1/TRBV3-2,.,CASSPWDTPNEKLFF,TGTGCCAGCAGCCCCTGGGACACTCCTAATGAAAAACTGTTTTTT
TRBD1,TRBJ1-2,TRBV29-1,.,CSVEDRTGTGFGYTF,TGCAGCGTTGAAGACCGAACCGGGACAGGTTTCGGCTACACCTTC
TRBD1,TRBJ2-5,TRBV7-2,once,CASSLTGVQETQYF,TGTGCCAGCAGCTTGACAGGGGTCCAAGAGACCCAGTACTTC
.,TRBJ2-5,TRBV11-3,few,CASSLGFSSQETQYF,TGTGCCAGCAGCTTAGGTTTCTCGAGCCAAGAGACCCAGTACTTC
TRBD1,TRBJ2-5,TRBV12-5,.,CASGTTTGTGDIVTQYF,TGTGCTAGTGGCACCACAACCGGGACAGGTGATATTGTGACCCAGTACTTC
.,TRBJ1-3,TRBV5-8,.,CASSSRGAWAGNTIYF,TGTGCCAGCAGCTCCCGGGGGGCTTGGGCTGGAAACACCATATATTTT
TRBD1,TRBJ2-5,TRBV18,.,CASSTGTGMQTQYF,TGTGCCAGCTCAACCGGGACAGGGATGCAGACCCAGTACTTC
TRBD1,TRBJ2-7,TRBV7-3,.,CASSFDRGSYEQYF,TGTGCCAGCAGCTTCGACAGGGGCTCCTACGAGCAGTACTTC
.,TRBJ2-3,TRBV10-1,.,CASRREGTDTQYF,TGCGCCAGCAGGAGGGAGGGCACAGATACGCAGTATTTT
.,TRBJ2-2,TRBV5-4,few,CASSSSGDAYTGELFF,TGTGCCAGCAGCTCTTCCGGTGATGCGTACACCGGGGAGCTGTTTTTT
.,TRBJ1-2,TRBV15,once,CATSRDSIYGYTF,TGTGCCACCAGCAGAGACAGTATCTATGGCTACACCTTC
.,TRBJ1-1,TRBV28,.,CASTLEGFTEAFF,TGTGCCAGCACCTTGGAGGGATTCACTGAAGCTTTCTTT
TRBD1,TRBJ1-6,TRBV19,.,CASSAPSTGGKSPLHF,TGTGCCAGTAGTGCACCTTCGACAGGGGGAAAGTCACCCCTCCACTTT
TRBD1,TRBJ2-7,TRBV19,.,CASSIRGQSSYEQYF,TGTGCCAGTAGTATTCGGGGACAGTCCTCCTACGAGCAGTACTTC
.,TRBJ1-4,TRBV5-4,.,CASSQDRSLGWEKLFF,TGTGCCAGCAGCCAGGACAGAAGTCTTGGTTGGGAAAAACTGTTTTTT
TRBD2,TRBJ2-1,TRBV5-1,.,CASSLAMSGGEQFF,TGCGCCAGCAGCTTGGCTATGAGCGGGGGTGAGCAGTTCTTC
TRBD1,TRBJ1-1,TRBV3-1/TRBV3-2,.,CASSQGDSEAFF,TGTGCCAGCAGCCAAGGGGACAGTGAAGCTTTCTTT
.,TRBJ2-3,TRBV9,.,CASSVGARTDTQYF,TGTGCCAGCAGCGTAGGGGCCCGCACAGATACGCAGTATTTT
.,TRBJ2-7,TRBV6-5,.,CASSPGLSYEQYF,TGTGCCAGCAGTCCAGGGCTCTCCTACGAGCAGTACTTC
TRBD2,TRBJ2-5,TRBV7-9,.,CASSLVGSGVWETQYF,TGTGCCAGCAGCTTAGTTGGTAGCGGGGTATGGGAGACCCAGTACTTC
TRBD2,TRBJ2-7,TRBV15,once,CATSRTSALSYEQYF,TGTGCCACCAGTCGGACTAGCGCGCTGTCCTACGAGCAGTACTTC
.,TRBJ2-1,TRBV7-2,.,CASSFTSYNEQFF,TGTGCCAGCAGCTTTACAAGTTACAATGAGCAGTTCTTC
TRBD1,TRBJ1-2,TRBV5-1,.,CASSPGDRGVYGYTF,TGCGCCAGCAGCCCGGGGGACAGGGGAGTTTATGGCTACACCTTC
TRBD2,TRBJ2-7,TRBV27,.,CASLPLAGGTARYEQYF,TGTGCCAGCCTCCCATTAGCGGGAGGGACCGCACGTTACGAGCAGTACTTC
.,TRBJ2-2,TRBV5-1,.,CASSLASTPTGELFF,TGCGCCAGCAGCTTGGCGTCCACTCCCACCGGGGAGCTGTTTTTT
.,TRBJ1-2,TRBV11-2,.,CASSLGWGGRSYGYTF,TGTGCCAGCAGCTTAGGATGGGGGGGCAGGAGCTATGGCTACACCTTC
.,TRBJ2-2,TRBV11-3,few,CASSRQFGELFF,TGTGCCAGCTCAAGACAATTCGGGGAGCTGTTTTTT
.,TRBJ2-1,TRBV30,.,CAWSGIDEQFF,TGTGCCTGGAGCGGGATCGATGAGCAGTTCTTC
TRBD1,TRBJ2-5,TRBV5-4,.,CASSLEGGQGQETQYF,TGTGCCAGCAGCTTGGAGGGGGGACAGGGACAAGAGACCCAGTACTTC
.,TRBJ1-2,TRBV19,.,CASPHEDGGTNYGYTF,TGTGCCAGTCCTCACGAGGATGGGGGGACTAACTATGGCTACACCTTC